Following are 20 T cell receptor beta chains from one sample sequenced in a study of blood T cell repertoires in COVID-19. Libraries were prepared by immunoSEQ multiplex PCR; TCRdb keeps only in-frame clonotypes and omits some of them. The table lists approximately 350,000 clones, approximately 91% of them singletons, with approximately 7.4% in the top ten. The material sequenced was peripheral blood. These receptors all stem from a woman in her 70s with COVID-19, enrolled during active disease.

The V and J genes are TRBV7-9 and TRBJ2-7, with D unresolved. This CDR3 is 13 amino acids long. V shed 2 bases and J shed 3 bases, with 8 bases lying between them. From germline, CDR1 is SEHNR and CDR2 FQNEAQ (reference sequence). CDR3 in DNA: TGTGCCAGCAGCTTAATGTCAGACTACGAGCAGTACTTC. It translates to CASSLMSDYEQYF.

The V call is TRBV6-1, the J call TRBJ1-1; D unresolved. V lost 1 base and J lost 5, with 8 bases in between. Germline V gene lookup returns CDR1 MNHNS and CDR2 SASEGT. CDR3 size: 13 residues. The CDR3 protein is CASSEGAWTEAFF. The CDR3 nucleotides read TGTGCCAGCAGTGAAGGGGCCTGGACTGAAGCTTTCTTT.

DNA of the CDR3: TGTGCCAGCCGCCTTGGACAGGGGGGCACCGGGGAGCTGTTTTTT. Its protein is CASRLGQGGTGELFF. The chain employs TRBV2 and TRBJ2-2, with 10 bases fitting TRBD1. CDR3 length: 15 amino acids. Germline V lookup: CDR1 SNHLY, CDR2 FYNNEI. The trim removed 8 bases at V and 4 bases at J, leaving 7 bases unmatched.

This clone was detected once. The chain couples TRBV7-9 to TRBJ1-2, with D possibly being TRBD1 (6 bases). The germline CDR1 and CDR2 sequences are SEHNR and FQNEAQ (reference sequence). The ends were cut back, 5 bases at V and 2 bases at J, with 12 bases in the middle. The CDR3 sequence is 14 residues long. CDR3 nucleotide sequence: TGTGCCAGCAGCGCCCTTCAGGGGAACTATGGCTACACCTTC. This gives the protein CASSALQGNYGYTF.

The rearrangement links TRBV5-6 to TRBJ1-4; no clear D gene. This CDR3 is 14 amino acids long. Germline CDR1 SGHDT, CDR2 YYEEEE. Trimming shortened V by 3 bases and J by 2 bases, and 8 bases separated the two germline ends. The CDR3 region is CASSSSWTNEKLFF. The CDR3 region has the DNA TGTGCCAGCAGCTCCAGTTGGACTAATGAAAAACTGTTTTTT.

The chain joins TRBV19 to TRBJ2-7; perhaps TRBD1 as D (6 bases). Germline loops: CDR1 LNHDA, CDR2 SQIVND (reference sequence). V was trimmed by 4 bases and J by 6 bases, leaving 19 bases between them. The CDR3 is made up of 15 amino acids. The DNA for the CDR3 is TGTGCCAGTAGTACGACCCTGACAGGTCGGGGCGAGCAGTACTTC. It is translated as CASSTTLTGRGEQYF. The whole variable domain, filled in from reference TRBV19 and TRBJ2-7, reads DGGITQSPKYLFRKEGQNVTLSCEQNLNHDAMYWYRQDPGQGLRLIYYSQIVNDFQKGDIAEGYSVSREKKESFPLTVTSAQKNPTAFYLCASSTTLTGRGEQYFGPGTRLTVT.

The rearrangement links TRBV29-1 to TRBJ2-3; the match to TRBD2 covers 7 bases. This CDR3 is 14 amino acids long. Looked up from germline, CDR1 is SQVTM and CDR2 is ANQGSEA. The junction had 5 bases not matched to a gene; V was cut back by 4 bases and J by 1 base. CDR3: CSVGTRLGTDTQYF. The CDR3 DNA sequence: TGCAGCGTTGGGACTAGGCTCGGCACAGATACGCAGTATTTT.

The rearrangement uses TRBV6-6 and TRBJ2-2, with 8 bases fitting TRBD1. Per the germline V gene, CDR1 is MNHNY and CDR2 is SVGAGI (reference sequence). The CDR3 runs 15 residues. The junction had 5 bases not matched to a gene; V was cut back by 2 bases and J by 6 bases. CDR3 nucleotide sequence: TGTGCCAGCAGTTACGGCCAGGGGGCCTCCGGGGAGCTGTTTTTT. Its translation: CASSYGQGASGELFF.

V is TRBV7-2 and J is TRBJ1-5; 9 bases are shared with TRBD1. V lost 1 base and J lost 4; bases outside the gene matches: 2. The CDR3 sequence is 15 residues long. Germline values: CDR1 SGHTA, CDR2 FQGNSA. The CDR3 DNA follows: TGTGCCAGCAGCTTAGGGACAGGGGTTAATCAGCCCCAGCATTTT. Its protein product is CASSLGTGVNQPQHF.

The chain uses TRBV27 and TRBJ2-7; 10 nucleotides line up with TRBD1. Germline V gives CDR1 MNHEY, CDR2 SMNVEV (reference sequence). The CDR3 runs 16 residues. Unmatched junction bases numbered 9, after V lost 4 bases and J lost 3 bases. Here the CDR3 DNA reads TGTGCCAGCAGTTCCCTCGGGACAGGGGCACACTACGAGCAGTACTTC. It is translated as CASSSLGTGAHYEQYF.

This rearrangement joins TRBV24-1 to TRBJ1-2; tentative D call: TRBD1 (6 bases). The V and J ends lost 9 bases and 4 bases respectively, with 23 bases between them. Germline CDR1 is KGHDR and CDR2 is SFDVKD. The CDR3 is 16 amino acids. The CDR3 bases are TGTGCCACCCCTCCCCACACAGGGATTAATTGCTATGGCTACACCTTC. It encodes CATPPHTGINCYGYTF.

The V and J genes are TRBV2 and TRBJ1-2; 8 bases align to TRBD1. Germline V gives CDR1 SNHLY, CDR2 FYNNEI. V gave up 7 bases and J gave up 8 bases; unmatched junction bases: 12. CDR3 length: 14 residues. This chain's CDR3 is CASKEDRVGWGYTF. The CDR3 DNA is TGTGCCAGCAAGGAGGACAGGGTGGGTTGGGGCTACACCTTC.

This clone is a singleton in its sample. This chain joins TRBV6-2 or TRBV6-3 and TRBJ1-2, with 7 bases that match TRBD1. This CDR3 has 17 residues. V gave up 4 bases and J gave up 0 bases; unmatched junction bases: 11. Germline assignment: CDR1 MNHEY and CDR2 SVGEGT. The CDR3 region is CASSSWTGPKANYGYTF. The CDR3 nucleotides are TGTGCCAGCAGTTCTTGGACAGGTCCGAAAGCTAACTATGGCTACACCTTC.

CDR3 in amino acids: CASSWGQGGQPQHF. CDR3 nucleotide sequence: TGTGCCAGCAGCTGGGGACAGGGAGGTCAGCCCCAGCATTTT. The chain recombines TRBV7-9 with TRBJ1-5; 9 positions match TRBD1. Per germline, CDR1 SEHNR and CDR2 FQNEAQ (reference sequence). The CDR3 consists of 14 residues. Trimming removed 4 bases from V and 6 bases from J; junction bases left unmatched: 4. Drawing the rest from reference TRBV7-9 and TRBJ1-5, the complete variable domain is DTGVSQNPRHKITKRGQNVTFRCDPISEHNRLYWYRQTLGQGPEFLTYFQNEAQLEKSRLLSDRFSAERPKGSFSTLEIQRTEQGDSAMYLCASSWGQGGQPQHFGDGTRLSIL.

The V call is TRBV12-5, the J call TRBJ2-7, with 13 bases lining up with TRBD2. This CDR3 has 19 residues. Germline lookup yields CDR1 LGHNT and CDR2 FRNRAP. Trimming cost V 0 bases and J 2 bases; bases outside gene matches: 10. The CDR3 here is CASGLVEVRTSGGTYEQYF. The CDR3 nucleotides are TGTGCTAGTGGTTTGGTAGAGGTTAGGACTAGCGGGGGAACCTACGAGCAGTACTTC.

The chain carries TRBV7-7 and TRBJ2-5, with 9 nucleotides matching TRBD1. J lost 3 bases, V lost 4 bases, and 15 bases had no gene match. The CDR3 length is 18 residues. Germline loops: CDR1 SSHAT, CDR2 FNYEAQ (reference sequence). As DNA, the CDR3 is TGTGCCAGCAGCTCAGGACGGACAGGGGTGGGGGTTGAAGAGACCCAGTACTTC. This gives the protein CASSSGRTGVGVEETQYF. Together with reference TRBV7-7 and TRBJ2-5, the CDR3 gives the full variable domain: GAGVSQSPRYKVTKRGQDVTLRCDPISSHATLYWYQQALGQGPEFLTYFNYEAQPDKSGLPSDRFSAERPEGSISTLTIQRTEQRDSAMYRCASSSGRTGVGVEETQYFGPGTRLLVL.

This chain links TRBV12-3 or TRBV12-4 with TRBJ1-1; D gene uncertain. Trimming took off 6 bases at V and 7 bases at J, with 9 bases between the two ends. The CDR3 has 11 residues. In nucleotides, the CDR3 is TGTGCCAGCAGCGTATTAAATGAAGCTTTCTTT. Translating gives CASSVLNEAFF.

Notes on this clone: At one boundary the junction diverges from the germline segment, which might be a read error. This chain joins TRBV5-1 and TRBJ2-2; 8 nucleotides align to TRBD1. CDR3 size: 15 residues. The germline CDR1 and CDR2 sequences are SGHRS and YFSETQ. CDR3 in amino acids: CASSSGQENTEELFF. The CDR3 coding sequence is TGCGCCAGCAGCTCGGGACAGGAAAACACCGAGGAGCTGTTTTTT.

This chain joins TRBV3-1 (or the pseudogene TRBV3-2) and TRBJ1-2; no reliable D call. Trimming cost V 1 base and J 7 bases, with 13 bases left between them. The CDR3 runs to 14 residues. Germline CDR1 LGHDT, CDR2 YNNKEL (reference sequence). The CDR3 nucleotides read TGTGCCAGCAGCCAAGTGAGTCGGGGTGGTGGCTACACCTTC. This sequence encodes CASSQVSRGGGYTF.

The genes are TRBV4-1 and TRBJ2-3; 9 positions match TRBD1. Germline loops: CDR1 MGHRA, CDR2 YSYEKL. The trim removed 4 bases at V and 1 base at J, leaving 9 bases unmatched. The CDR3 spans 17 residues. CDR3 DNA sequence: TGCGCCAGCAGCCTCCGGACAGGGGATCGCGGCACAGATACGCAGTATTTT. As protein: CASSLRTGDRGTDTQYF.